The 7 T cell receptor beta chains given below trace back to one sample, sequenced in a study of blood T cells in healthy people across ages. Together with a sample-barcoded 5' primer, a J-beta primer mix was included in a second PCR lasting about 7 to 11 cycles. TCRdb re-called the 5' RACE reads with MiXCR, one entry per CDR3 protein. The sample lists approximately 1.5 million distinct CDR3 sequences; about 35% were seen once. Material for sequencing was blood. These receptors were obtained from a young woman in good health.

This clonotype has ten or more counts. A much larger clone differs by one base, so this may be a read error. This chain links TRBV7-8 with TRBJ2-7; 8 positions agree with TRBD1. V lost 5 bases and J lost 6; bases outside the gene matches: 12. The CDR3 is 15 amino acids. The germline V gene has CDR1 SGHVS and CDR2 FQNEAQ. The CDR3 DNA follows: TGTGCCAGCAGCCTACAGGGGGGTGCGGGGAGCGAGCAGTACTTC. This sequence encodes CASSLQGGAGSEQYF. Full variable domain (remainder filled in from reference TRBV7-8 and TRBJ2-7): GAGVSQSPRYKVAKRGQDVALRCDPISGHVSLFWYQQALGQGPEFLTYFQNEAQLDKSGLPSDRFFAERPEGSVSTLKIQRTQQEDSAVYLCASSLQGGAGSEQYFGPGTRLTVT.

CDR3 residues: CSVVSLTGGYTF. The CDR3 nucleotides are TGCAGTGTCGTGTCCCTGACGGGAGGCTACACCTTC. V and J are TRBV20-1 and TRBJ1-2; D gene unclear. Trimming pared 7 bases from V and 8 bases from J, leaving 17 bases between. The germline V gene encodes CDR1 DFQATT and CDR2 SNEGSKA (reference sequence). CDR3 size: 12 residues.

The chain uses TRBV2 and TRBJ2-1, with D possibly being TRBD2 (7 bases). The germline V gene encodes CDR1 SNHLY and CDR2 FYNNEI. The germline V and J ends were trimmed by 6 bases and 7 bases, with 19 bases remaining between them. The CDR3 loop spans 15 amino acids. CDR3 coding DNA: TGTGCCAGCAGAACCAAACACGGGGGGCGGAATGAGCAGTTCTTC. Translation gives CASRTKHGGRNEQFF.

This clonotype has a handful of counts. J is TRBJ1-2 and V is TRBV29-1; the match to TRBD1 covers 9 bases. V shed 1 base and J 0 bases; nucleotides not matched to a gene: 9. CDR1 and CDR2 (germline): SQVTM, ANQGSEA. The CDR3 contains 17 residues. This CDR3 reads CSVEVMTGGPANYGYTF. CDR3 bases: TGCAGCGTTGAAGTCATGACAGGGGGGCCCGCTAACTATGGCTACACCTTC. The full variable domain, rest sourced from reference TRBV29-1 and TRBJ1-2, is SAVISQKPSRDICQRGTSLTIQCQVDSQVTMMFWYRQQPGQSLTLIATANQGSEATYESGFVIDKFPISRPNLTFSTLTVSNMSPEDSSIYLCSVEVMTGGPANYGYTFGSGTRLTVV.

This clonotype was counted a few times. At one boundary the junction diverges from the germline segment, which might be a read error. The chain couples TRBV15 to TRBJ2-3; 12 bases match TRBD2. This CDR3 contains 16 residues. Germline loops: CDR1 LNHNV, CDR2 YYDKDF (reference sequence). CDR3 DNA: TGTACCACCAGCAGAGATGGACTAGCGGGGACAGATACGCAGTATTTT. Protein: CTTSRDGLAGTDTQYF.

This sequence joins TRBV12-3 or TRBV12-4 and TRBJ1-3, with no clear D. V was cut by 4 bases and J by 2 bases, with 24 bases left in between. The CDR3 spans 19 residues. CDR3 in DNA: TGTGCCAGCAGTTCGAGCCGGGCCGCGGAGCTGGTTACTGGAAACACCATATATTTT. Translated: CASSSSRAAELVTGNTIYF.

With respect to this clonotype: This may be a read error, as it is one base from a much larger clone. V and J are TRBV6-5 and TRBJ2-5, with D perhaps being TRBD1 or TRBD2 (5 bases each). The V and J ends lost 2 bases and 13 bases respectively, with 17 bases between them. CDR1 MNHEY and CDR2 SVGAGI come from the germline V gene. CDR3 length equals 13 residues. CDR3 nucleotide sequence: TGTGCCAGCAGTTACACCGGGACGGGCGAGCGGTACTTC. Amino acids: CASSYTGTGERYF.